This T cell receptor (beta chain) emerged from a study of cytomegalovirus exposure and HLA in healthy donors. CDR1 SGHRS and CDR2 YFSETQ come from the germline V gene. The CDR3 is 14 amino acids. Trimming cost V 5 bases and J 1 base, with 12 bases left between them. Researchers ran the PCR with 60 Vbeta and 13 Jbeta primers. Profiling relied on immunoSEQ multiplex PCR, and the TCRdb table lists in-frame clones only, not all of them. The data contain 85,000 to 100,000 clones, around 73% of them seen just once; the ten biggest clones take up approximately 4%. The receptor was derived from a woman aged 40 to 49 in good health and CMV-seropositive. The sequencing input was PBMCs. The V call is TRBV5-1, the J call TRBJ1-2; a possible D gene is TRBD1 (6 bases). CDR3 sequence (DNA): TGCGCCAGCAGACAATTAGGGGGTAACTATGGCTACACCTTC. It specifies CASRQLGGNYGYTF.